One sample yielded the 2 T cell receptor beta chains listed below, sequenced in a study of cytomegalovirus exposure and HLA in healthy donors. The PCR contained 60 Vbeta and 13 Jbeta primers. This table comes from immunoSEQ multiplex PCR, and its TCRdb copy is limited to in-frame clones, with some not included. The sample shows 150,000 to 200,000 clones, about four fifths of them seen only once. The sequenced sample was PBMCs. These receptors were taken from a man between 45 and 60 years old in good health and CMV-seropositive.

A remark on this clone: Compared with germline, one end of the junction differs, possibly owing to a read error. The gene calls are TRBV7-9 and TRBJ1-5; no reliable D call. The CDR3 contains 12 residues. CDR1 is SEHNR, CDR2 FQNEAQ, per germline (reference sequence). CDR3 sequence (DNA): TGTTCCAGCAGCTTCTCCGATCAGCCCCAGCATTTT. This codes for CSSSFSDQPQHF.

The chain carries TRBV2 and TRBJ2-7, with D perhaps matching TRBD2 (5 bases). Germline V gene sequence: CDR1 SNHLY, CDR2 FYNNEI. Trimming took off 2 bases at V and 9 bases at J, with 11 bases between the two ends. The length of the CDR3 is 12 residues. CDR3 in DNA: TGTGCCAGCAGTGAAACGGGGAAAGTGCAGTACTTC. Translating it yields CASSETGKVQYF.